A selection of T cell receptor beta chains follows, all from one sample in a study of T cell repertoires in aging, cancer and after chemotherapy. TCRdb re-analysed the multiplex PCR reads in MiXCR, keeping a single row per CDR3 protein. The sample lists 6,000 or so distinct CDR3 sequences, around 36% occurring once. Sample: blood. Receptors originate from a human donor in good health. Both conserved end residues are part of each CDR3. Fields, in order: CDR3 length, V gene, D gene, clone size, J gene, CDR3 DNA, CDR3 protein. The D gene is left open where the match is weak. Size tells how often a clone was seen (once, few, many) or the class of an expanded clone, and some rows leave it out.

14	TRBV28	TRBD1	few	TRBJ2-1	TGTGCCAGCAGGGGCTCGACAGGGATCAATGAGCAGTTCTTC	CASRGSTGINEQFF
16	TRBV5-6	TRBD2	.	TRBJ2-5	TGCGCCAGCAGCTTACACCGAGGGACTAGCGAAGAGACCCAGTACTTC	CASSLHRGTSEETQYF
18	TRBV27	TRBD2	few	TRBJ2-2	TGTGCCAGCAGTTTATGGAGTATGCCTAGCGGGGACACCGGGGAGCTGTTTTTT	CASSLWSMPSGDTGELFF
13	TRBV19	.	.	TRBJ1-5	TGTGCCAGTAGTATACAGGACAGTCAGCCCCAGCATTTT	CASSIQDSQPQHF
11	TRBV12-3/TRBV12-4	.	.	TRBJ1-1	TGTGCCAGCAGTTTTCTCGGAGGAGCTTTCTTT	CASSFLGGAFF
13	TRBV27	TRBD1	.	TRBJ2-1	TGTGCCAGCAGTGGTACAGGGGGCCCTGAGCAGTTCTTC	CASSGTGGPEQFF
16	TRBV6-6	.	.	TRBJ1-3	TGTGCCATCAGTGCCTTGGAGGGGGAAGCTGGAAACACCATATATTTT	CAISALEGEAGNTIYF
17	TRBV5-4	.	.	TRBJ2-6	TGTGCCAGCAGCTTGGTTCGGGGGGCAGCTGGGGCCAACGTCCTGACTTTC	CASSLVRGAAGANVLTF
16	TRBV5-1	TRBD2	.	TRBJ2-5	TGCGCCAGCAGCTGGGGACTAGCGGGTGGGGTGGAGACCCAGTACTTC	CASSWGLAGGVETQYF
17	TRBV12-3/TRBV12-4	TRBD1	.	TRBJ1-2	TGCGCCAGCAGCCAAGAGCAGACAGGGGCCGGAGGCTATGGCTACACCTTC	CASSQEQTGAGGYGYTF
17	TRBV12-3/TRBV12-4	TRBD1	.	TRBJ2-2	TGTGCCAGCAGTCCCTTGGTCGTGACAGGGGAATCCGGGGAGCTGTTTTTT	CASSPLVVTGESGELFF
21	TRBV15	TRBD2	medium-sized	TRBJ2-2	TGTGCCACCAGCAGAGAGAGAAGCGGGGGGGGTCCGGTCGCGAACACCGGGGAGCTGTTTTTT	CATSRERSGGGPVANTGELFF
13	TRBV29-1	.	medium-sized	TRBJ2-1	TGCAGCGTTGGGACAGATAACTACAATGAGCAGTTCTTC	CSVGTDNYNEQFF
16	TRBV6-6	.	few	TRBJ2-3	TGTGCCAGCAGTTACGGACAGTCAATTTTTTTAGATACGCAGTATTTT	CASSYGQSIFLDTQYF
13	TRBV6-1	.	.	TRBJ1-1	TGTGCCAGCCGGTCCGGGGGAGGCGCTGAAGCTTTCTTT	CASRSGGGAEAFF
15	TRBV19	.	.	TRBJ1-5	TGTGCCAGTAGTATTCAGGGGCTGGGCAATCAGCCCCAGCATTTT	CASSIQGLGNQPQHF
14	TRBV19	.	.	TRBJ1-3	TGTGCCAGTACCTCACAGGCTTCTGGAAACACCATATATTTT	CASTSQASGNTIYF
14	TRBV18	.	.	TRBJ2-1	TGTGCCAGCTCACCCCGGGACGGCTCCCGTGAGCAGTTCTTC	CASSPRDGSREQFF
17	TRBV19	.	few	TRBJ1-5	TGTGCCAGTAGTATAGTCCCGGGAGCAGAGGGGTTTGTCAATCAGCATTTT	CASSIVPGAEGFVNQHF
12	TRBV18	.	.	TRBJ2-7	TGTGCCAGCTCACCTTCTGTAGGCGAGCAGTACTTC	CASSPSVGEQYF
14	TRBV5-1	TRBD1	few	TRBJ1-1	TGCGCCAGCAGCTTGGGGGACAGCTACACTGAAGCTTTCTTT	CASSLGDSYTEAFF
15	TRBV6-2/TRBV6-3	TRBD2	.	TRBJ2-4	TGTGCCAGCAGTTACAGTCAGGGAGGGCAAAACATTCAGTACTTC	CASSYSQGGQNIQYF
15	TRBV6-1	TRBD2	.	TRBJ2-3	TGTGCCAGGGCCCGGGGGACTAGCGGGGTGAATACGCAGTATTTT	CARARGTSGVNTQYF
16	TRBV6-5	.	.	TRBJ1-2	TGTGCCAGCAGTTACTCATCCACCCAGGGCACCTATGGCTACACCTTC	CASSYSSTQGTYGYTF
22	TRBV6-1	TRBD2	few	TRBJ2-1	TGTGCCAGCAGTGAAGGGGGATGGACTAGCGGGGGGGCGAGTTATTCCTACAATGAGCAGTTCTTC	CASSEGGWTSGGASYSYNEQFF
15	TRBV27	.	medium-sized	TRBJ2-3	TGTGCCAGCAGCCTACTGGGGGGTGGCACAGATACGCAGTATTTT	CASSLLGGGTDTQYF
13	TRBV19	.	few	TRBJ1-5	TGTGCCAGTAGTATTGGTGGGAGGCAGCCCCAGCATTTT	CASSIGGRQPQHF
14	TRBV30	TRBD2	.	TRBJ2-7	TGTGCCTGGAGGAGACTAGCGGGAGGCGGTGAGCAGTACTTC	CAWRRLAGGGEQYF
14	TRBV30	.	.	TRBJ1-1	TGTGCCTGGAGTGTACCTGGGTATGCGGCTGAAGCTTTCTTT	CAWSVPGYAAEAFF
14	TRBV27	TRBD1	few	TRBJ1-2	TGTGCCAGCAGCACCGGACAGGGCGCCTATGGCTACACCTTC	CASSTGQGAYGYTF
16	TRBV12-3/TRBV12-4	.	.	TRBJ1-6	TGTGCCAGCAAACGTCCGGGCGACTCCTATAATTCACCCCTCCACTTT	CASKRPGDSYNSPLHF
15	TRBV19	TRBD2	medium-sized	TRBJ2-1	TGTGCCAGTAGGCAACTAGCGGGAGATAACAATGAGCAGTTCTTC	CASRQLAGDNNEQFF
15	TRBV11-3	TRBD2	.	TRBJ2-5	TGTGCCAGCAGCTCGGGGGGGTCCGACGTAGGGACCCAGTACTTC	CASSSGGSDVGTQYF
12	TRBV7-9	.	few	TRBJ1-4	TGTGCCAGCAGCTTGGGGGACGAAAAACTGTTTTTT	CASSLGDEKLFF
15	TRBV6-5	.	.	TRBJ2-2	TGTGCCAGCAGCGCTCGGGCCCCAGGGACCGGGGAGCTGTTTTTT	CASSARAPGTGELFF
14	TRBV6-5	.	medium-sized	TRBJ2-3	TGTGCCAGCGGGATCCGGACAGGCACAGATACGCAGTATTTT	CASGIRTGTDTQYF
15	TRBV6-6	.	medium-sized	TRBJ2-7	TGTGCCAGCAGTTACTCGTTGGGCAGCTCCTACGAGCAGTACTTC	CASSYSLGSSYEQYF
14	TRBV19	.	.	TRBJ2-1	TGTGCCAGTGCCCTGGGGCCTATCTCCTATGAGCAGTTCTTC	CASALGPISYEQFF
12	TRBV6-1	.	.	TRBJ2-3	TGTGCCAGCAGGGGGAGCACAGATACGCAGTATTTT	CASRGSTDTQYF
14	TRBV18	TRBD2	medium-sized	TRBJ2-7	TGTGCCAGCTCACGACTAGCGGGAGATGGCGAGCAGTACTTC	CASSRLAGDGEQYF
14	TRBV27	.	.	TRBJ2-2	TGTGCCAGCAGTTCCCGGACCGTCACCGGGGAGCTGTTTTTT	CASSSRTVTGELFF
14	TRBV5-5	.	.	TRBJ2-2	TGTGCCAGCAGCTTGGGGCAGTACACCGGGGAGCTGTTTTTT	CASSLGQYTGELFF
13	TRBV19	.	few	TRBJ1-2	TGTGCCAGTAGAGAGATGAGGCTTAATGGCTACACCTTC	CASREMRLNGYTF
12	TRBV12-3/TRBV12-4	TRBD1	hyperexpanded	TRBJ2-2	TGTGCCAGCAGTCCAGGACAGGGGCGGCTGTTTTTT	CASSPGQGRLFF
12	TRBV11-1	.	.	TRBJ2-1	TGTGCCAGCAGCCCTGGCCCGGAGACCCAGTTCTTC	CASSPGPETQFF